The clone carrying this T cell receptor beta chain was counted a single time. Its specificity is not known. This specimen belongs to a study of shared clonotypes between healthy human individuals. General study results and limits: Clonotypes not shared had lower generation probabilities than those common to all four donors.

J was trimmed by 14 bases and V by 0 bases; bases with no gene match: 8. CDR1 and CDR2 (germline): SGHKS, YYEKEE (reference sequence). This CDR3 is built from 15 residues. Generated by immunoSEQ multiplex PCR, the TCRdb table keeps only in-frame clones and is missing some. The table has approximately 1,500,000 clones, roughly 96% seen once; the top ten hold approximately 1%. Sequences were obtained from naive CD4+ T cells sorted from blood. Subset here: CD45RA+ positively selected. This chain uses TRBV5-5 with TRBJ2-1; 13 nucleotides agree with TRBD2. The source is a man aged 30 to 39 in good health. The CDR3 DNA follows: TGTGCCAGCAGCTTGGGGGGACTAGCGGGATCGGGAGAGTTCTTC. Amino acid sequence: CASSLGGLAGSGEFF.